Presented here are 15 T cell receptor beta chains from one specimen sequenced in a study of cytomegalovirus exposure and HLA in healthy donors. This PCR relied on a set of 60 Vbeta primers and 13 Jbeta primers. Libraries were prepared by immunoSEQ multiplex PCR; TCRdb keeps only in-frame clonotypes and omits some of them. The table has 90,000 to 120,000 clones, 73% seen once; the top ten hold 7.8%. Sequencing used PBMCs. All receptors come from a young man in good health and CMV-seronegative.

The chain uses TRBV5-1 and TRBJ2-2; 8 bases align to TRBD2. The length of the CDR3 is 16 residues. Trimming removed 1 base from V and 5 bases from J; junction bases left unmatched: 7. Germline V gives CDR1 SGHRS, CDR2 YFSETQ. CDR3 in amino acids: CASSLFAGGGTGELFF. The CDR3 DNA is TGCGCCAGCAGCTTGTTTGCGGGGGGCGGAACCGGGGAGCTGTTTTTT.

The chain carries TRBV9 and TRBJ2-3, with D maybe TRBD2 (5 bases). Trimming took off 1 base at V and 1 base at J, with 10 bases between the two ends. CDR3 size: 15 residues. Germline V gives CDR1 SGDLS, CDR2 YYNGEE. CDR3 region: CASSVPGSGTDTQYF. CDR3 coding DNA: TGTGCCAGCAGCGTACCGGGTAGCGGCACAGATACGCAGTATTTT.

This clone was observed a handful of times. This same CDR3 is encoded by further DNA sequences in the sample. The chain couples TRBV2 to TRBJ1-1; 8 bases align to TRBD1. Losses at the gene ends were 6 bases for V and 3 bases for J; bases not matched to a gene: 3. The CDR3 totals 13 residues. Looked up from germline, CDR1 is SNHLY and CDR2 is FYNNEI. The CDR3 sequence: CASRSDRDTEAFF. CDR3 coding DNA: TGTGCCAGCAGATCGGACAGGGACACTGAAGCTTTCTTT.

The CDR3 bases are TGCGCCAGCAGCACGGGGGTAGGGGACGATCCCTACGAGCAGTACTTC. As protein: CASSTGVGDDPYEQYF. The chain uses TRBV5-1 and TRBJ2-7; D might be TRBD2 (6 bases). Trimming took 4 bases from V and 2 from J, leaving 19 bases between them. The CDR3 length is 16 residues. Looked up from germline, CDR1 is SGHRS and CDR2 is YFSETQ.

The chain links TRBV28 to TRBJ2-7, with TRBD1 as a possible D gene (6 bases). V was clipped by 6 bases and J by 2 bases, with 11 bases between them. CDR1 MDHEN and CDR2 SYDVKM come from the germline V gene. This CDR3 has 13 residues. CDR3 amino acids: CASRSGTTYEQYF. The CDR3 DNA follows: TGTGCCAGCAGGTCCGGGACAACCTACGAGCAGTACTTC. The variable domain in full, completed from reference TRBV28 and TRBJ2-7, reads DVKVTQSSRYLVKRTGEKVFLECVQDMDHENMFWYRQDPGLGLRLIYFSYDVKMKEKGDIPEGYSVSREKKERFSLILESASTNQTSMYLCASRSGTTYEQYFGPGTRLTVT.

The chain has TRBV11-3 and TRBJ2-5; D perhaps matches TRBD2 (5 bases). There are 13 residues in the CDR3. Deletions cut 4 bases from V and 4 bases from J, with 10 bases between. The germline gives CDR1 SGHNT, CDR2 YENEEA. CDR3 sequence (DNA): TGTGCCAGCAGCTCTGAACTAGGAGAGACCCAGTACTTC. Translating gives CASSSELGETQYF. Looking up the rest from reference TRBV11-3 and TRBJ2-5 gives the full variable domain: EAGVVQSPRYKIIEKKQPVAFWCNPISGHNTLYWYLQNLGQGPELLIRYENEEAVDDSQLPKDRFSAERLKGVDSTLKIQPAELGDSAVYLCASSSELGETQYFGPGTRLLVL.

The V call is TRBV28, the J call TRBJ2-2; TRBD1 agrees at 8 bases. There are 16 residues in the CDR3. Germline loops: CDR1 MDHEN, CDR2 SYDVKM. V was pared by 2 bases and J by 3 bases, with 5 bases of the junction left unmatched. The CDR3: CASSLVGQVYTGELFF. The CDR3 DNA reads as TGTGCCAGCAGTTTAGTGGGACAGGTATACACCGGGGAGCTGTTTTTT.

This chain joins TRBV30 and TRBJ2-7; the D gene is possibly TRBD1 (6 bases). The CDR3 spans 14 residues. Looked up from germline, CDR1 is GTSNPN and CDR2 is SVGIG (reference sequence). V gave up 3 bases and J gave up 3 bases, with 15 bases separating them. CDR3 sequence (DNA): TGTGCCTGGAGCGTGGGCTCAGGGGTCTACGAGCAGTACTTC. Encoded protein: CAWSVGSGVYEQYF.

This chain uses TRBV6-5 with TRBJ2-1; no clear D. Germline V gives CDR1 MNHEY, CDR2 SVGAGI. The ends were cut back, 1 base at V and 5 bases at J, with 9 bases in the middle. CDR3 length: 14 amino acids. The CDR3 loop reads CASSYYRADNEQFF. The DNA for the CDR3 is TGTGCCAGCAGTTACTACAGAGCCGACAATGAGCAGTTCTTC.

The chain employs TRBV18 and TRBJ2-5, with 7 positions matching TRBD1. The J call could be wrong; TRBJ2-7 is a better fit for the DNA end. Germline values: CDR1 KGHSH, CDR2 LQKENI. The CDR3 runs to 15 residues. The CDR3 region is CASSPPMGQSYEQYF. DNA for the CDR3: TGTGCCAGCTCACCACCGATGGGACAGAGCTACGAGCAGTACTTC.

The chain joins TRBV6-1 to TRBJ2-5; D perhaps matches TRBD2 (6 bases). The DNA end is a closer match to TRBJ2-7, so the J assignment may be wrong. CDR1 is MNHNS and CDR2 is SASEGT in the germline V gene. This CDR3 spans 15 amino acids. CDR3: CASSEARGPTYEQYF. In DNA form, the CDR3 reads TGTGCCAGCAGTGAAGCGCGGGGACCTACCTACGAGCAGTACTTC.

The rearrangement links TRBV18 to TRBJ1-2; D is unclear. Between the trimmed V and J ends, which lost 2 bases and 6 bases, there was a span of 16 bases. Germline-derived CDR1 and CDR2 are KGHSH and LQKENI. The CDR3 contains 15 residues. The CDR3 here is CASSPFNSRRDGYTF. Written as DNA, the CDR3 is TGTGCCAGCTCACCATTTAACAGTCGGCGGGATGGCTACACCTTC. Full variable domain (remainder filled in from reference TRBV18 and TRBJ1-2): NAGVMQNPRHLVRRRGQEARLRCSPMKGHSHVYWYRQLPEEGLKFMVYLQKENIIDESGMPKERFSAEFPKEGPSILRIQQVVRGDSAAYFCASSPFNSRRDGYTFGSGTRLTVV.

A few counts support this clone. V and J are TRBV5-1 and TRBJ1-4; 7 nucleotides agree with TRBD1. The CDR3 is 15 residues long. Looked up from germline, CDR1 is SGHRS and CDR2 is YFSETQ. V shed 0 bases, J shed 3 bases, and the junction held 2 bases outside the gene matches. Here the CDR3 DNA reads TGCGCCAGCAGCTTGGCCGGGACAGCTAATGAAAAACTGTTTTTT. This translates into CASSLAGTANEKLFF.

The chain couples TRBV29-1 to TRBJ2-5; 7 positions match TRBD2. Germline V gives CDR1 SQVTM, CDR2 ANQGSEA. After removal of 1 base from V and 5 bases from J, the junction contained 10 bases not matched to a gene. This CDR3 is built from 15 residues. In nucleotides, the CDR3 is TGCAGCGTTGAAGGGGTGGGAGGGCCGGGGGAGACCCAGTACTTC. Encoded protein: CSVEGVGGPGETQYF.

The chain joins TRBV11-2 to TRBJ1-6; D unclear. The V gene's germline CDR1 is SGHAT and CDR2 FQNNGV. V was shortened by 0 bases and J by 7 bases, with 7 bases between the two germline ends. This CDR3 is built from 14 residues. The CDR3 DNA follows: TGTGCCAGCAGCTTAGACCAGAAAAATTCACCCCTCCACTTT. It yields the protein CASSLDQKNSPLHF.